This passage covers 23 T cell receptor beta chains from one sample sequenced in a study of tumor and adjacent non-tumor tissue in lung cancer. TCRbeta libraries were built with three rounds of nested PCR, modified from ARM-PCR. One entry per CDR3 protein, called by TCRdb with MiXCR from the multiplex PCR reads. The sample lists some 66,000 distinct CDR3 sequences, over 60% occurring once. The template was RNA from unsorted bulk tissue. Distant lung tissue was collected more than 3 cm away from the tumor edge. Sequencing used distant non-tumor lung tissue. The receptors derive from a man in his sixties or seventies with non-small cell lung cancer.

With respect to this clonotype: At one of its ends the junction is not consistent with the germline gene, which may arise from a read error. V gene TRBV11-2 combines with J gene TRBJ2-7; no clear D gene. This CDR3 contains 14 residues. Germline V gene lookup returns CDR1 SGHAT and CDR2 FQNNGV. The CDR3 protein is CASSFVGFSYEQYF. CDR3 in DNA: TGCGCCAGCAGCTTTGTGGGATTCTCCTACGAGCAGTACTTC.

This clonotype was seen at least ten times. The J gene is TRBJ2-6, the V gene TRBV24-1; D possibly uses TRBD1 or TRBD2 (6 bases each). Germline CDR1 and CDR2: KGHDR and SFDVKD. V was cut by 12 bases and J by 4 bases, with 12 bases left in between. The CDR3 extends over 13 amino acids. Here the CDR3 reads CASGALGANVLTF. As DNA, the CDR3 is TGTGCCTCGGGGGCGCTCGGGGCCAACGTCCTGACTTTC.

In regard to this clonotype: The junction and the germline gene differ at one end; a read error may be behind it. The chain carries TRBV6-5 and TRBJ1-5; no firm D call. This CDR3 spans 13 amino acids. Per the germline V gene, CDR1 is MNHEY and CDR2 is SVGAGI. DNA for the CDR3: TGTGCCAGCCGATACAGAGATAATCGGCCCCAGCATTTT. Encoded protein: CASRYRDNRPQHF.

For this clonotype: This may arise from a read error, as a much more abundant clone is one base away. This rearrangement joins TRBV6-1 to TRBJ1-5; 10 nucleotides match TRBD1. CDR1 is MNHNS and CDR2 is SASEGT in the germline V gene. CDR3 size: 16 residues. The CDR3 sequence: CASSGGQGVGNQPHHF. CDR3 DNA: TGTGCCAGCAGTGGCGGACAGGGGGTAGGCAATCAGCCCCACCATTTT.

The table lists this clonotype with many counts. The chain joins TRBV6-6 to TRBJ1-2, with D possibly being TRBD1 (5 bases). The CDR3 is made up of 12 amino acids. The V end was cut by 10 bases, the J end by 8 bases, with 17 bases between. In germline, CDR1 is MNHNY, CDR2 SVGAGI (reference sequence). The CDR3 DNA reads as TGTGCCATCACAGGAGGAATGTGGGGCTACACCTTC. It encodes CAITGGMWGYTF.

The rearrangement joins TRBV29-1 to TRBJ2-2, with 7 bases lining up with TRBD2. Germline V gene sequence: CDR1 SQVTM, CDR2 ANQGSEA. CDR3 length: 14 amino acids. V shed 8 bases, J shed 5 bases, and the junction held 11 bases outside the gene matches. Here the CDR3 reads CSLREGVRTGELFF. CDR3 sequence (DNA): TGCAGCCTTAGGGAGGGTGTTAGGACCGGGGAGCTGTTTTTT.

As concerns this clonotype: This clone may be a read error of a much larger clone one base away. CDR3 sequence: CASSYFTGSTEAFF. The CDR3 DNA reads as TGTGCCAGCAGTTACTTTACGGGGAGCACTGAAGCTTTCTTT. The chain couples TRBV6-5 to TRBJ1-1; D is ambiguous. Germline assignment: CDR1 MNHEY and CDR2 SVGAGI. The length of the CDR3 is 14 residues. Trimming pared 1 base from V and 4 bases from J, leaving 10 bases between.

Notes on this clonotype: This CDR3 fails to terminate in the conserved phenylalanine or tryptophan, so it likely reflects a read error. J is TRBJ2-5 and V is TRBV20-1; D gene ambiguous. The CDR3 spans 13 residues. Germline lookup yields CDR1 DFQATT and CDR2 SNEGSKA (reference sequence). Deletions cut 8 bases from V and 6 bases from J, with 19 bases between. CDR3 nucleotides: TGCAGTACTGGTCCGGACGGGTCCAAGACCCAGTACTGC. It encodes CSTGPDGSKTQYC.

This clonotype was seen only a few times. At one end, the junction sequence differs from germline, possibly due to a read error. The chain employs TRBV6-5 and TRBJ2-7, with D perhaps TRBD1 or TRBD2 (5 bases each). Per germline, CDR1 MNHEY and CDR2 SVGAGI. The CDR3 runs 14 residues. The CDR3 loop reads CASSSRGKSYEQYF. For the CDR3, the DNA is TGTGCCAGCAGTAGCCGGGGCAAGTCCTATGAGCAGTACTTC.

Of note for this clonotype: An end of the junction does not agree with germline; a read error may underlie this. The chain uses TRBV11-2 and TRBJ2-3; D is undetermined. The germline CDR1 and CDR2 sequences are SGHAT and FQNNGV. The CDR3 loop spans 14 amino acids. The CDR3 nucleotides are TGTACCAGCAACTTAGATTATGGTGGGGATGCGCAGTATTTT. It encodes CTSNLDYGGDAQYF.

This clonotype was seen a handful of times. The genes are TRBV6-1 and TRBJ2-5; 9 nucleotides match TRBD1. Germline V gene data show CDR1 as MNHNS and CDR2 as SASEGT. The V and J ends lost 11 bases and 9 bases, in that order; junction bases with no gene match: 22. CDR3 size: 16 residues. This CDR3 reads CAGNPEVGQGREAQYF. In DNA form, the CDR3 reads TGTGCCGGCAACCCCGAGGTGGGACAGGGACGGGAGGCCCAGTACTTC.

As for this clonotype: This sequence may be a read error, since a much larger clone differs from it by one base. The J gene is TRBJ2-2, the V gene TRBV12-3 or TRBV12-4; 9 bases agree with TRBD2. This CDR3 is 16 amino acids long. The CDR3 sequence: CASSTSGGRNTGELLF. As DNA, the CDR3 is TGTGCCAGCAGTACCAGCGGGGGGAGGAACACCGGGGAGCTGCTTTTT.

There are many counts of this clonotype. The V call is TRBV6-6, the J call TRBJ2-7; the match to TRBD2 covers 7 bases. The CDR3 contains 16 residues. Germline V gives CDR1 MNHNY, CDR2 SVGAGI (reference sequence). Unmatched junction bases numbered 22, after V lost 5 bases and J lost 12 bases. The CDR3 DNA reads TGTGCCAGCAGTATCAGCCCGCCTAGCGGATCTACGATGCTGTACTTC. As protein: CASSISPPSGSTMLYF.

This clonotype was recorded many times. The V gene is TRBV5-1, the J gene TRBJ2-7, with D maybe TRBD2 (7 bases). The CDR3 runs 14 residues. Trimming removed 4 bases from V and 2 bases from J, with 13 bases in between. Germline values: CDR1 SGHRS, CDR2 YFSETQ. For the CDR3, the DNA is TGCGCCAGCAGCCTGGGGGGGGCCCCCTACGAGCAGTACTTC. Residues: CASSLGGAPYEQYF.

Worth noting for this clonotype: Being one base from a much bigger clone, this may be a read error. The chain links TRBV12-3 or TRBV12-4 to TRBJ2-1; 7 bases line up with TRBD1. V trimming: 7 bases; J trimming: 8 bases; junction bases outside the gene matches: 20. The CDR3 sequence is 17 residues long. CDR3 bases: TGTGCCAGCACTCAGGCCGAGGGGGCATCTTCTTACGATGAGCAGTTCTTC. Amino acid sequence: CASTQAEGASSYDEQFF.

There are many counts of this clonotype. The V call is TRBV29-1, the J call TRBJ2-2; D possibly corresponds to TRBD2 (5 bases). The length of the CDR3 is 13 residues. The germline CDR1 and CDR2 sequences are SQVTM and ANQGSEA. The V and J ends lost 6 bases and 7 bases respectively, with 15 bases between them. CDR3 in amino acids: CSVGGRFIGELFF. In nucleotides, the CDR3 is TGCAGCGTCGGCGGGCGGTTTATCGGGGAGCTGTTTTTT.

In regard to this clonotype: Likely a read error: the CDR3 ends without its conserved phenylalanine or tryptophan. The V call is TRBV5-5, the J call TRBJ1-6; unclear D gene. In germline, CDR1 is SGHKS, CDR2 YYEKEE (reference sequence). The CDR3 runs to 15 residues. V lost 0 bases and J lost 5, with 9 bases in between. CDR3 sequence (DNA): TGTGCCAGCAGCTTGGCGGCGTACCATAATTCACCCCTCCACCTT. Protein product: CASSLAAYHNSPLHL.

For this clonotype: An end of the junction differs from the germline gene, which may be a read error. The chain has TRBV6-5 and TRBJ2-3, with 8 bases identical to TRBD1. Germline CDR1 and CDR2: MNHEY and SVGAGI. This CDR3 has 16 amino acids. CDR3 protein: CASSSLQGQVPDTEYF. The CDR3 nucleotides are TGTGCCAGCAGTTCACTTCAGGGACAGGTCCCAGATACGGAGTATTTT.

This clonotype came up a few times. In DNA, the CDR3 is TGTGCCAGCAGTCGGGTGGTGGACCGTTTCACAGATACGCAGTATTTT. This gives the protein CASSRVVDRFTDTQYF. V usage is TRBV6-5 and J usage is TRBJ2-3; D is uncertain. The CDR3 totals 16 residues. Trimming took off 5 bases at V and 2 bases at J, with 17 bases between the two ends. In germline, CDR1 is MNHEY, CDR2 SVGAGI.

This clonotype has only a few counts. Since a much larger clone is just one base distant, this may be a read error. The chain recombines TRBV6-1 with TRBJ1-2, with D uncertain. Germline-derived CDR1 and CDR2 are MNHNS and SASEGT. This CDR3 spans 15 amino acids. The CDR3 sequence: CVSSEAVGSFYGYTF. CDR3 DNA sequence: TGTGTCAGCAGTGAAGCGGTGGGCAGCTTCTATGGCTACACCTTC.

This clonotype appeared many times. The CDR3 region is CSVAWGASYEQYF. DNA of the CDR3: TGCAGCGTTGCTTGGGGGGCCTCCTACGAGCAGTACTTC. The chain couples TRBV29-1 to TRBJ2-7, with D perhaps assigned TRBD1 or TRBD2 (6 bases each). V was cut by 4 bases and J by 0 bases, with 10 bases left in between. The CDR3 loop spans 13 amino acids. Germline values: CDR1 SQVTM, CDR2 ANQGSEA.

CDR3 sequence (DNA): TGTGCCAGCAGCTTAGTAATGGGGAGGGATATAACAGATACGCAGTATTTT. Its translation is CASSLVMGRDITDTQYF. The chain is built from TRBV11-2 and TRBJ2-3, with 7 nucleotides matching TRBD2. Germline values: CDR1 SGHAT, CDR2 FQNNGV. With 1 base clipped from V and 3 bases from J, the junction kept 10 bases outside the gene matches. This CDR3 is built from 17 residues.

This chain joins TRBV6-6 and TRBJ2-6, with D maybe TRBD2 (6 bases). Germline CDR1 is MNHNY and CDR2 is SVGAGI (reference sequence). This CDR3 contains 17 residues. Trimming pared 6 bases from V and 5 bases from J, leaving 20 bases between. CDR3 protein: CASRDPPGVPRANVLTF. The CDR3 DNA reads TGTGCCAGCAGGGACCCGCCGGGAGTCCCTAGGGCCAACGTCCTGACTTTC.